The following is a T cell receptor (beta chain) sequence with its context. The antigen it binds to is not known. Per-base quality was not reported, and no clone a single base away is much larger than it. The meaning of the sample's time point label: cycle 4 day 1 (C4D1), after more than 5 weeks of nivolumab. Every trial patient had relapsed following autologous stem cell transplantation, and prior brentuximab vedotin exposure was what differed among cohorts A, B and C. A total of over 50 patients with relapsed/refractory classical Hodgkin lymphoma made up the trial cohort, and each patient's best overall response was complete response, partial response or progressive disease. In the multi-cohort phase II CheckMate 205 trial, trial patients received single-agent nivolumab. An independent review committee assessed best overall response by applying the 2007 International Working Group response criteria. Trial PBMCs were obtained immediately prior to nivolumab initiation (C1D1) and on therapy at cycle 2 day 1 and cycle 4 day 1. Peripheral blood was collected in 8 mL Vacutainer Cell Preparation Tubes, from which PBMCs were isolated by centrifugation and then cryopreserved.

These data originate in a study of PD-1 blockade in classical Hodgkin lymphoma (dated by TCRdb to between 2020 and 2021). A note on the overall study: Nivolumab dosing was 3 mg/kg intravenously every 2 weeks, continuing until either disease progression or unacceptable toxicity. To define a peripheral blood immune signature of response to PD-1 blockade in classical Hodgkin lymphoma, the study combined TCR beta sequencing with CyTOF.

Genomic DNA was isolated using the Qiagen DNeasy kit from unsorted PBMCs as well as from negatively selected CD4+ and CD8+ fractions. Amplification of TCR beta CDR3 regions was done by immunoSEQ multiplex PCR with primers that anneal to V and J segments. A synthetic immune receptor repertoire was used to minimize amplification bias, and any residual bias was removed computationally once sequencing was done. The authors' analysis ran thus. Custom Python scripts were used to quantify repertoire diversity as the Shannon entropy index. Unsorted, CD4+ and CD8+ repertoires were examined separately, except in combined analyses, for which CD4+ and CD8+ sequences were merged in silico. A clone counted as expanded when the clone's frequency after treatment rose at least 2-fold relative to C1D1, and clones undetected at baseline were given a pseudocount of 0.5. Singleton clones were defined as clones with 0 or 1 copy at C1D1, and non-singleton clones were defined as clones with 2 or more copies. Clones expanded in unsorted samples were annotated as CD4+, CD8+ or unknown by matching protein sequences in sorted samples from the same patient. Wilcoxon tests on paired samples were used to test changes in diversity from C1D1 to C4D1. Not all clones reach the TCRdb copy of this immuneACCESS table, which keeps in-frame sequences only. Checked studies attribute under half of the gap to unresolved V genes and leave the rest unexplained. The D gene and trimming were derived from the DNA, and the V and J assignments and clone size from that table. The sample table records about 39,000 clones; 75% to 85% of these occur just once. In total, the top ten clones hold around 9.8% of the sample.

General findings and caveats noted by the study authors: Baseline TCR diversity was reported to be lower in newly diagnosed patients than in healthy donors, and even lower in relapsed/refractory patients. Only a single clinical trial cohort was studied, and what caused the repertoire differences, possibly disease activity or prior therapy, remained undefined. Among trial patients, those achieving complete response had baseline diversity similar to that of newly diagnosed patients, while diversity was significantly lower in partial responders and progressors. Diversity was lower in patients who began nivolumab less than 1 year after ASCT, so these patients were left out of later analyses to avoid confounding by immune reconstitution. By C4D1, a significant rise was seen in CD4+ TCR diversity but not in CD8+ TCR diversity (p=0.0027 vs p=0.16), and the rise was most apparent among complete responders (p=0.02).

The sequencing here drew on peripheral blood mononuclear cells (PBMCs), taken before the fourth cycle of nivolumab. This sequence was found in a human donor with classical Hodgkin lymphoma.

The DNA reads TGTGCCAGCAGCTTGAAGTTTCGACCCTATGGCTACACCTTC. This codes for CASSLKFRPYGYTF. Rearrangement joined TRBV5-6 to TRBJ1-2; a confident D gene designation cannot be given. CDR1 SGHDT and CDR2 YYEEEE were looked up in the germline V gene. V is shortened by 1 base, J by 4 bases, and the region joining them spans 11 bases. Reading from cysteine to phenylalanine, the CDR3 counts 14 amino acids. Only the CDR3 DNA stays, 42 bases, in frame from base 1.